This T cell receptor (beta chain) was profiled in a study of breast tumors, draining lymph nodes, adjacent tissues (dated by TCRdb to between 2015 and 2016). Some background on the complete study: Breast cancer patients provided tumor, adjacent nontumor tissue and axillary lymph nodes, and the study compared the TCR beta repertoires across these three sources. In human breast cancer, the study set out to evaluate how tumor, surrounding tissue and draining lymph node repertoires relate to one another and whether T cells may move between these sites. What the research found in general, with its limitations: A scenario in which most tumor T cells derive from the lymph node and then expand within tumor tissue was judged to be consistent with the data. Tumor T-cell repertoires showed less diversity than lymph node repertoires and more diversity than nontumor tissue repertoires, and tumor T-cell repertoires showed preferential V and J gene usage. Tumor and nontumor tissue repertoires were significantly more similar in luminal-like than in basal-like breast cancer. The study presented the conclusion that tumor T cells originate in lymph nodes as consistent with a hypothesis, not as something directly demonstrated.

The instrument given in TCRdb is Illumina HiSeq 2000. TCR beta chain libraries were generated by multiplex PCR amplification. The amplified TCR beta chain products were analyzed by high-throughput sequencing. TCRdb reran the public reads through fastp at Q25 and MiXCR, keeping productive beta chains. Each record represents a unique CDR3 protein, reported with the most common genes and DNA among its rows. The sample has 60,000 to 65,000 distinct CDR3 sequences on record, approximately 57% of them singletons. Approximately 18% of the sample is held by the ten biggest clonotypes. Via the germline V gene (reference sequence), CDR1 is DFQATT and CDR2 SNEGSKA. From the cysteine up to the phenylalanine, the CDR3 has a length of 18 residues. The retained sequence is limited to the CDR3, 54 bases, with the frame set at the first base. At the junction V is shortened by 8 bases and J by 0 bases; bases outside the gene matches: 15.

Points on this clonotype: Its binding antigen is unknown. No base quality values were provided; no much bigger clone lies one nucleotide off.

The receptor was derived from a female donor with breast cancer. Some clones in this sample may be carry-over from other donors' samples. The chain uses TRBV20-1 and TRBJ2-3; 12 bases in between match TRBD2. The sample comprised breast tumor tissue. The sequenced DNA: TGCAGTACAATGCCGACTAGCGGGGGTCGACTTAGCACAGATACGCAGTATTTT. Translated, it gives CSTMPTSGGRLSTDTQYF.